The source of this T cell receptor beta chain is a study of blood T cell repertoires in COVID-19. The wider study: COVID-19 samples collected from the United States, Italy and Spain covered acute and convalescent phases.

Sequencing used immunoSEQ multiplex PCR; TCRdb keeps in-frame clones, though not all of them. This table holds 200,000 to 300,000 clones, around 85% found once. This CDR3 region has 17 residues. Participants were aged about 18 to 100 years from around 26 US areas. Participants' own reports of clinical history determined their cohort assignment. Source material: PBMCs or T cells enriched from blood (not recorded which). The receptor was isolated from a woman in her forties or fifties with acute COVID-19. The chain employs TRBV21-1 and TRBJ1-5; whether TRBD1, the table's D call, matches the DNA was not checked. TRBV21-1 is labeled a pseudogene. As DNA, the CDR3 is TGTGCCAGCAGTACCCCGGGACAGGCATATAGCAATCAGCCCCAGCATTTT. This gives the protein CASSTPGQAYSNQPQHF.